Each of the 10 T cell receptor beta chains below was sequenced from the same sample in a study of T cell repertoires in cytomegalovirus infection. A single record per CDR3 protein comes from TCRdb applying MiXCR to the reads. This sample carries 200,000 to 300,000 distinct CDR3 sequences, 10% to 15% of them seen once, and the ten largest clones take 1.5% to 2%. The specimen sequenced was PBMCs. These receptors all come from a human donor in good health (CMV status not recorded). Some clones in this sample may be carry-over from other donors' samples.

This clonotype was seen many times. This chain connects TRBV6-1 to TRBJ1-1; D perhaps matches TRBD1 (5 bases). V lost 6 bases, J lost 10 bases, and 18 bases lay in between. The CDR3 is made up of 13 amino acids. CDR1 is MNHNS, CDR2 SASEGT, per germline. The chain's CDR3 is CASSSAGVQGAFF. The DNA for the CDR3 is TGTGCCAGCAGCTCCGCGGGGGTGCAAGGAGCTTTCTTT.

The rearrangement links TRBV7-2 to TRBJ2-5, with D possibly matching TRBD2 (6 bases). V dropped 2 bases and J dropped 5 bases, with 12 bases sitting between them. There are 14 residues in the CDR3. Germline values: CDR1 SGHTA, CDR2 FQGNSA. The CDR3, as DNA: TGTGCCAGCAGCTTATTTGGAGGGAGGGAGACCCAGTACTTC. Translation: CASSLFGGRETQYF. The full variable domain, its missing parts supplied by reference TRBV7-2 and TRBJ2-5, is GAGVSQSPSNKVTEKGKDVELRCDPISGHTALYWYRQSLGQGLEFLIYFQGNSAPDKSGLPSDRFSAERTGGSVSTLTIQRTQQEDSAVYLCASSLFGGRETQYFGPGTRLLVL.

This clonotype was counted ten times or more. The CDR3 DNA reads TGTGCCAGCAGCCAGACAGACGACTATGGCTACACCTTC. Translated, it gives CASSQTDDYGYTF. This rearrangement joins TRBV7-2 to TRBJ1-2, with D possibly matching TRBD1 (5 bases). Germline lookup yields CDR1 SGHTA and CDR2 FQGNSA. The CDR3 consists of 13 residues. V was cut by 5 bases and J by 3 bases, with 10 bases left in between.

This clonotype was counted a few times. The V and J genes are TRBV3-1 and TRBJ1-4; unclear D gene. Germline-derived CDR1 and CDR2 are LGHDT and YNNKEL (reference sequence). V lost 3 bases and J lost 8, with 7 bases in between. This CDR3 contains 12 residues. This chain's CDR3 is CASSQRYEKLFF. In DNA form, the CDR3 reads TGTGCCAGCAGCCAGAGGTACGAAAAACTGTTTTTT.

The rearrangement uses TRBV2 and TRBJ2-7; D uncertain. Trimming took off 3 bases at V and 2 bases at J, with 8 bases between the two ends. Germline V CDR1 and CDR2: SNHLY, FYNNEI. The CDR3 extends over 13 amino acids. The CDR3 is CASSDLGTYEQYF. The CDR3 DNA is TGTGCCAGCAGTGATCTGGGTACCTACGAGCAGTACTTC.

Ten or more counts support this clonotype. The V gene is TRBV28, the J gene TRBJ1-1; unclear D gene. Germline V gene sequence: CDR1 MDHEN, CDR2 SYDVKM. V was trimmed by 7 bases and J by 5 bases, leaving 20 bases between them. CDR3 size: 15 residues. DNA of the CDR3: TGTGCCAGCAAATTGAGGAGCCCAGAGAAGACTGAAGCTTTCTTT. Translated: CASKLRSPEKTEAFF.

The rearrangement links TRBV29-1 to TRBJ2-1, with unresolved D. Trimming shortened V by 3 bases and J by 4 bases, and 4 bases separated the two germline ends. Germline lookup yields CDR1 SQVTM and CDR2 ANQGSEA. This CDR3 is built from 11 residues. CDR3 sequence (DNA): TGCAGCGTTGAGAGTTACAATGAGCAGTTCTTC. Translating it yields CSVESYNEQFF.

This clonotype was seen a handful of times. The gene calls are TRBV25-1 and TRBJ2-7; D remains ambiguous. The CDR3 consists of 13 residues. V was clipped by 5 bases and J by 3 bases, with 11 bases between them. Germline-derived CDR1 and CDR2 are MGHDK and SYGVNS. CDR3 bases: TGTGCCAGCAGTCACCTGGACCGCTACGAGCAGTACTTC. It yields the protein CASSHLDRYEQYF.

This clonotype appeared a few times. The chain carries TRBV5-1 and TRBJ2-7; tentatively, D is TRBD2 (5 bases). The germline V and J ends were trimmed by 4 bases and 3 bases, with 14 bases remaining between them. The CDR3 length is 14 residues. Germline values: CDR1 SGHRS, CDR2 YFSETQ. CDR3 amino acids: CASSPKNGNYEQYF. CDR3 coding DNA: TGCGCCAGCAGCCCGAAGAACGGGAACTACGAGCAGTACTTC.

At least ten counts were recorded for this clonotype. The rearrangement links TRBV7-2 to TRBJ1-1; no clear D. Trimming took off 0 bases at V and 4 bases at J, with 15 bases between the two ends. The CDR3 covers 16 residues. In germline, CDR1 is SGHTA, CDR2 FQGNSA. CDR3 DNA sequence: TGTGCCAGCAGCTTAGCGCGGACGGGAGGAGGCACTGAAGCTTTCTTT. Translated: CASSLARTGGGTEAFF.